Each of the 15 T cell receptor beta chains below was sequenced from the same sample in a study of CD8 T cells in ankylosing spondylitis. TCRdb independently ran MiXCR on the 5' RACE reads; one entry per CDR3 protein. This table holds around 300,000 distinct CDR3 sequences, around 20% found once. Sequences were obtained from blood, either unsorted or a sorted T cell fraction (not recorded which). Receptor source: a female donor with ankylosing spondylitis or in good health (not recorded which).

The chain combines TRBV28 with TRBJ2-3, with TRBD1 matching 7 bases. The CDR3 runs 14 residues. The V segment lost 4 bases and the J segment 2 bases; nucleotides outside the gene matches: 3. Looked up from germline, CDR1 is MDHEN and CDR2 is SYDVKM. CDR3 amino acids: CASSSDRDTDTQYF. As DNA, the CDR3 is TGTGCCAGCAGTTCCGACAGGGACACAGATACGCAGTATTTT. The full variable domain, completed using reference TRBV28 and TRBJ2-3, is DVKVTQSSRYLVKRTGEKVFLECVQDMDHENMFWYRQDPGLGLRLIYFSYDVKMKEKGDIPEGYSVSREKKERFSLILESASTNQTSMYLCASSSDRDTDTQYFGPGTRLTVL.

This clonotype was observed at least ten times. This sequence joins TRBV4-2 and TRBJ2-3, with D maybe TRBD2 (6 bases). Germline assignment: CDR1 LGHNA and CDR2 YNFKEQ. CDR3 size: 16 residues. Trimming cost V 0 bases and J 2 bases, with 12 bases left between them. Written as DNA, the CDR3 is TGTGCCAGCAGCCAAGACGACGGGAGAGTCACAGATACGCAGTATTTT. Amino acids: CASSQDDGRVTDTQYF.

The rearrangement links TRBV7-2 to TRBJ2-7, with 9 bases aligning to TRBD1. V lost 5 bases to trimming and J lost 0 bases; unmatched junction nucleotides: 5. Germline CDR1 reads SGHTA; CDR2 reads FQGNSA. The CDR3 runs to 15 residues. The CDR3 sequence: CASSPRTGDSYEQYF. DNA for the CDR3: TGTGCCAGCAGCCCTCGGACAGGGGACTCCTACGAGCAGTACTTC.

The sample holds a few counts of this clonotype. This chain joins TRBV20-1 and TRBJ2-7, with 7 bases aligning to TRBD1. The CDR3 consists of 13 residues. Germline CDR1 DFQATT, CDR2 SNEGSKA (reference sequence). The J segment lost 6 bases and the V segment lost 3 bases, leaving 8 bases of the junction unmatched. The DNA for the CDR3 is TGCAGTGCTAGGACAGGGACCGCACGCGAGCAGTACTTC. It yields the protein CSARTGTAREQYF.

The sample holds a few counts of this clonotype. V is TRBV5-4 and J is TRBJ2-3, with 12 bases identical to TRBD2. J was trimmed by 8 bases and V by 4 bases; bases with no gene match: 8. Germline values: CDR1 SGHNT, CDR2 YYREEE (reference sequence). The CDR3 length is 15 residues. DNA of the CDR3: TGTGCCAGCAGCCCCCGACTAGCGGGAGAGGGTACGCAGTATTTT. This translates into CASSPRLAGEGTQYF.

The sample holds a few counts of this clonotype. This chain uses TRBV6-1 with TRBJ1-1; D is uncertain. The CDR3 runs to 17 residues. V lost 6 bases to trimming and J lost 3 bases, with 23 bases between them. The germline V gene encodes CDR1 MNHNS and CDR2 SASEGT. The chain's CDR3 is CASSPSPKEGGDTEAFF. CDR3 nucleotides: TGTGCCAGCAGCCCATCCCCTAAGGAGGGCGGCGACACTGAAGCTTTCTTT.

The chain has TRBV11-2 and TRBJ1-1, with D perhaps TRBD1 (5 bases). Trimming pared 1 base from V and 5 bases from J, leaving 14 bases between. CDR3 length: 15 residues. The germline V gene has CDR1 SGHAT and CDR2 FQNNGV. CDR3 DNA sequence: TGTGCCAGCAGCTTAGTCTCAGGGCGGGGGACTGAAGCTTTCTTT. It translates to CASSLVSGRGTEAFF. The variable domain in full, with the rest retrieved from reference TRBV11-2 and TRBJ1-1, is EAGVAQSPRYKIIEKRQSVAFWCNPISGHATLYWYQQILGQGPKLLIQFQNNGVVDDSQLPKDRFSAERLKGVDSTLKIQPAKLEDSAVYLCASSLVSGRGTEAFFGQGTRLTVV.

The chain links TRBV7-2 to TRBJ2-5, with TRBD2 as a possible D gene (5 bases). CDR1 is SGHTA, CDR2 FQGNSA, per germline. This CDR3 region has 15 residues. The V and J ends lost 2 bases and 3 bases respectively, with 13 bases between them. The CDR3 loop reads CASSLNRGSEETQYF. As DNA, the CDR3 is TGTGCCAGCAGCTTAAACCGGGGAAGTGAAGAGACCCAGTACTTC.

In this sample, this clonotype turned up a few times. The V gene is TRBV20-1, the J gene TRBJ1-1; D gene ambiguous. Germline V gene lookup returns CDR1 DFQATT and CDR2 SNEGSKA (reference sequence). This CDR3 has 13 residues. The V and J ends lost 2 bases and 4 bases respectively, with 11 bases between them. CDR3 DNA: TGCAGTGCTAGAATGCAAAGTGGCACTGAAGCTTTCTTT. Protein: CSARMQSGTEAFF.

This clonotype was counted only a few times. V is TRBV6-2 or TRBV6-3 and J is TRBJ2-7; TRBD1 aligns across 9 bases. The CDR3 extends over 15 amino acids. Per germline, CDR1 MNHEY and CDR2 SVGEGT. Unmatched junction bases numbered 11, after V lost 8 bases and J lost 3 bases. The CDR3 here is CASSATGTGSYEQYF. As DNA, the CDR3 is TGTGCCAGCTCCGCGACCGGGACAGGGAGCTACGAGCAGTACTTC.

This clonotype was counted many times. J is TRBJ2-7 and V is TRBV12-3 or TRBV12-4, with TRBD1 identical over 9 bases. V shed 6 bases, J shed 2 bases, and the junction held 8 bases outside the gene matches. This CDR3 has 15 residues. CDR3 in DNA: TGTGCCAGCAGCCGTACAGGGGGCGGCCCCTACGAGCAGTACTTC. Translation gives CASSRTGGGPYEQYF.

The sample holds many counts of this clonotype. The J gene is TRBJ2-7, the V gene TRBV4-3; TRBD2 is a possible D gene (6 bases). This CDR3 has 14 residues. From germline, CDR1 is LGHNA and CDR2 YSLEER. The V gene lost 3 bases and the J gene lost 0 bases, with 9 bases spanning the gap. The DNA of the CDR3 is TGCGCCAGCAGCCAGGAGGGAAGCTCCTACGAGCAGTACTTC. Its protein product is CASSQEGSSYEQYF.

The chain uses TRBV7-3 and TRBJ2-7; 8 bases are shared with TRBD2. The CDR3 is 13 amino acids. Looked up from germline, CDR1 is SGHTA and CDR2 is FQGTGA. The V and J ends lost 5 bases and 5 bases, in that order; junction bases with no gene match: 5. The CDR3 loop is CASSGLAGDEQYF. CDR3 in DNA: TGTGCCAGCAGCGGGCTAGCGGGCGACGAGCAGTACTTC. Complete variable domain (other parts from reference TRBV7-3 and TRBJ2-7): GAGVSQTPSNKVTEKGKYVELRCDPISGHTALYWYRQSLGQGPEFLIYFQGTGAADDSGLPNDRFFAVRPEGSVSTLKIQRTERGDSAVYLCASSGLAGDEQYFGPGTRLTVT.

The chain links TRBV19 to TRBJ1-1; no reliable D call. There are 10 residues in the CDR3. The germline V and J ends were trimmed by 11 bases and 4 bases, with 8 bases remaining between them. Germline values: CDR1 LNHDA, CDR2 SQIVND (reference sequence). CDR3 sequence reads: CACGGTEAFF. The CDR3 coding sequence is TGTGCCTGCGGCGGCACTGAAGCTTTCTTT.

The table lists this clonotype with a few counts. CDR3 amino acids: CAISRQGLDAEAFF. The CDR3 region has the DNA TGTGCCATCAGCCGGCAGGGCCTGGACGCTGAAGCTTTCTTT. V and J are TRBV10-3 and TRBJ1-1, with D tentatively TRBD1 (5 bases). This CDR3 comprises 14 residues. V lost 6 bases and J 6 bases, leaving 17 bases between the germline ends. From germline, CDR1 is ENHRY and CDR2 SYGVKD.